This T cell receptor beta chain came from a study of T cell repertoires in cytomegalovirus infection. Turning to the study itself: Alongside well-studied HLA-B-restricted CMV epitopes, recently identified HLA-C-restricted CMV epitopes were also used. Through public TCR beta signatures, both CMV infection and matching HLA type were indicated. Whole-study findings and limits: There were HLA-C-restricted CMV-specific TCR beta clonotypes dominating the ex vivo response.

Deletions cut 3 bases from V and 3 bases from J, with 15 bases between. CDR1 and CDR2 from the germline V gene are SGHVS and FQNEAQ. The CDR3 has 15 residues. TCRdb reprocessed the reads via MiXCR and lists one record per CDR3 protein. The sample includes under 850,000 distinct CDR3 sequences, roughly 33% of them seen just once. Notes on this clonotype: Antigen unknown.

The clonotype was recovered from a human donor in good health (CMV status not recorded). Some clones in this sample may be carry-over from other donors' samples. V usage is TRBV7-8 and J usage is TRBJ2-7, with D possibly TRBD2 on 6 matching bases. This specimen was cultured PBMCs, taken from culture after CMV antigen stimulation. Here the CDR3 reads CASSLYLRRGYEQYF. The CDR3 nucleotides are TGTGCCAGCAGCTTGTATCTCCGGCGGGGCTACGAGCAGTACTTC.